The 31 T cell receptor beta chains presented below share a single source sample, sequenced in a study of OX40 agonist ivuxolimab in advanced cancers. The table came from immunoSEQ multiplex PCR; TCRdb's copy has only in-frame clones and leaves some out. In the table there are some 58,000 clones, approximately 81% of which are singletons. Here the sequenced sample was CD4+ or CD8+ T cells sorted from blood, taken in a trial of the OX40 agonist ivuxolimab. These TCRs come from an adult with an advanced solid tumor such as melanoma, head and neck, liver or kidney cancer.

This clone showed up just once. The gene calls are TRBV29-1 and TRBJ2-1, with D tentatively TRBD2 (5 bases). The length of the CDR3 is 12 residues. Germline loops: CDR1 SQVTM, CDR2 ANQGSEA. Trimming left V 4 bases short and J 6 bases short, with 10 bases between. The CDR3 nucleotides read TGCAGCGTTGCCTCGGGGTTCAATGAGCAGTTCTTC. Encoded protein: CSVASGFNEQFF.

The J gene is TRBJ1-4, the V gene TRBV5-1; D is unclear. CDR3 length equals 13 residues. The V gene lost 4 bases and the J gene lost 3 bases, with 7 bases spanning the gap. CDR1 and CDR2 (germline): SGHRS, YFSETQ. CDR3 nucleotide sequence: TGCGCCAGCAGCCTCTCGGCTAATGAAAAACTGTTTTTT. Residues: CASSLSANEKLFF.

The chain's CDR3 is CASSSAPEGGNIQYF. CDR3 DNA sequence: TGTGCCAGCAGTTCGGCCCCCGAGGGGGGAAACATTCAGTACTTC. The chain employs TRBV27 and TRBJ2-4; either TRBD1 or TRBD2 may fit D (6 bases each). In germline, CDR1 is MNHEY, CDR2 SMNVEV (reference sequence). This CDR3 has 15 amino acids. V dropped 4 bases and J dropped 6 bases, with 16 bases sitting between them.

The gene calls are TRBV19 and TRBJ1-5; D may be TRBD1 (5 bases). The V gene lost 5 bases and the J gene lost 2 bases, with 13 bases spanning the gap. The germline V gene encodes CDR1 LNHDA and CDR2 SQIVND (reference sequence). The CDR3 is made up of 15 amino acids. Here the CDR3 DNA reads TGTGCCAGTAGTCTGGGGGGAGTCGGCAATCAGCCCCAGCATTTT. Its protein is CASSLGGVGNQPQHF.

The rearrangement links TRBV5-4 to TRBJ2-4; 7 nucleotides agree with TRBD2. The J segment lost 6 bases and the V segment lost 0 bases, leaving 6 bases of the junction unmatched. CDR3 length: 15 amino acids. The germline CDR1 and CDR2 sequences are SGHNT and YYREEE (reference sequence). CDR3 amino acids: CASSLERAGSNIQYF. CDR3 sequence (DNA): TGTGCCAGCAGCTTGGAGCGAGCGGGATCAAACATTCAGTACTTC.

V is TRBV5-5 and J is TRBJ1-1; TRBD1 might be the D (5 bases). Looked up from germline, CDR1 is SGHKS and CDR2 is YYEKEE (reference sequence). The CDR3 is made up of 13 amino acids. V was clipped by 4 bases and J by 2 bases, with 9 bases between them. The CDR3 region has the DNA TGTGCCAGCAGCGGACACCCTAACACTGAAGCTTTCTTT. This translates into CASSGHPNTEAFF.

This clone appeared a few times. V and J are TRBV7-8 and TRBJ2-7, with D perhaps TRBD2 (5 bases). The CDR3 has 14 residues. V lost 3 bases, J lost 1 base, and 10 bases lay in between. Germline V gene sequence: CDR1 SGHVS, CDR2 FQNEAQ. CDR3 sequence: CASSFSTGSYEQYF. The DNA of the CDR3 is TGTGCCAGCAGCTTTTCCACGGGGTCCTACGAGCAGTACTTC.

The chain is built from TRBV6-8 and TRBJ1-6, with D hard to call. V was shortened by 5 bases and J by 6 bases, with 14 bases between the two germline ends. CDR3 size: 15 residues. Germline lookup yields CDR1 MNHGY and CDR2 SAAAGT. The CDR3 protein is CASSTPPKSNSPLHF. The CDR3 bases are TGTGCCAGCAGTACCCCTCCTAAGAGTAATTCACCCCTCCACTTT.

V is TRBV19 and J is TRBJ2-3; D might be TRBD1 (6 bases). The ends were cut back, 5 bases at V and 3 bases at J, with 15 bases in the middle. This CDR3 is 15 amino acids long. Per the germline V gene, CDR1 is LNHDA and CDR2 is SQIVND (reference sequence). This chain's CDR3 is CASSAPGHTTDTQYF. DNA of the CDR3: TGTGCCAGTAGTGCACCGGGACACACAACAGATACGCAGTATTTT.

This clone was seen a handful of times. This chain uses TRBV5-4 with TRBJ1-3, with a weak D call TRBD1 (5 bases). Germline V gives CDR1 SGHNT, CDR2 YYREEE (reference sequence). This CDR3 region has 18 residues. Trimming cost V 1 base and J 4 bases, with 21 bases left between them. CDR3 sequence reads: CASSLLVQAGTAGNTIYF. CDR3 bases: TGTGCCAGCAGCTTGTTGGTACAGGCGGGGACGGCGGGAAACACCATATATTTT.

V and J are TRBV11-1 and TRBJ2-2; no firm D call. The ends were cut back, 5 bases at V and 4 bases at J, with 20 bases in the middle. Per germline, CDR1 SGHAT and CDR2 FQDESV (reference sequence). This CDR3 spans 17 amino acids. The CDR3 nucleotides read TGTGCCAGCAGCGTTCCCGCTACCAGCGCATTCACCGGGGAGCTGTTTTTT. As protein: CASSVPATSAFTGELFF. Using reference TRBV11-1 and TRBJ2-2 for the parts outside the CDR3, the full variable domain is EAEVAQSPRYKITEKSQAVAFWCDPISGHATLYWYRQILGQGPELLVQFQDESVVDDSQLPKDRFSAERLKGVDSTLKIQPAELGDSAMYLCASSVPATSAFTGELFFGEGSRLTVL.

The chain combines TRBV11-3 with TRBJ1-1; no clear D. Germline V gene sequence: CDR1 SGHNT, CDR2 YENEEA. The length of the CDR3 is 16 residues. V was clipped by 5 bases and J by 5 bases, with 21 bases between them. The CDR3 bases are TGTGCCAGCAGCCCCCACCTGGGGATAGGAGATACTGAAGCTTTCTTT. It translates to CASSPHLGIGDTEAFF.

This clone appeared once. J is TRBJ1-1 and V is TRBV28; D gene unclear. The CDR3 has 11 amino acids. V shed 8 bases and J shed 3 bases, with 7 bases lying between them. Germline-derived CDR1 and CDR2 are MDHEN and SYDVKM. The DNA for the CDR3 is TGTGCCAGCGCAATATACACTGAAGCTTTCTTT. Amino acids: CASAIYTEAFF.

V is TRBV4-1 and J is TRBJ2-1; 7 nucleotides align to TRBD2. This CDR3 is 17 amino acids long. Unmatched junction bases numbered 7, after V lost 1 base and J lost 1 base. Germline loops: CDR1 MGHRA, CDR2 YSYEKL. The CDR3 is CASSQGGFGRSYNEQFF. As DNA, the CDR3 is TGCGCCAGCAGCCAAGGAGGCTTCGGGAGGTCCTACAATGAGCAGTTCTTC.

The chain has TRBV9 and TRBJ2-7; 14 bases are a match to TRBD2. Trimming took 3 bases from V and 6 from J; bases not matched to a gene: 11. The CDR3 spans 17 residues. The germline gives CDR1 SGDLS, CDR2 YYNGEE. CDR3 protein: CASSAGGLAGGIGEQYF. CDR3 bases: TGTGCCAGCAGCGCGGGAGGACTAGCGGGAGGAATTGGCGAGCAGTACTTC.

The rearrangement joins TRBV6-6 to TRBJ1-4; the match to TRBD1 covers 7 bases. This CDR3 has 15 amino acids. CDR1 and CDR2 (germline): MNHNY, SVGAGI (reference sequence). With V trimmed by 0 bases and J by 7 bases, 5 bases remained unmatched. CDR3 sequence reads: CASSYSTGLGEKLFF. The CDR3 nucleotides read TGTGCCAGCAGTTACTCGACAGGGCTGGGTGAAAAACTGTTTTTT.

This chain uses TRBV7-9 with TRBJ2-7, with 11 bases fitting TRBD2. The CDR3 has 15 residues. The germline CDR1 and CDR2 sequences are SEHNR and FQNEAQ (reference sequence). Unmatched junction bases numbered 6, after V lost 3 bases and J lost 5 bases. CDR3 DNA sequence: TGTGCCAGCAGCTTGTCGGCTAGCGGGAGGAACGAGCAGTACTTC. Its protein product is CASSLSASGRNEQYF.

The chain uses TRBV7-2 and TRBJ2-7; weak D call: TRBD1 (5 bases). The CDR3 is made up of 16 amino acids. CDR1 and CDR2 from the germline V gene are SGHTA and FQGNSA. V lost 3 bases to trimming and J lost 0 bases, with 15 bases between them. In DNA, the CDR3 is TGTGCCAGCAGCTTGTCTGCCCACCAGGGCTCCTACGAGCAGTACTTC. Protein sequence: CASSLSAHQGSYEQYF.

The gene calls are TRBV4-2 and TRBJ1-5; possibly TRBD1 for D (5 bases). The CDR3 is made up of 16 amino acids. The V and J ends lost 2 bases and 5 bases respectively, with 16 bases between them. The germline CDR1 and CDR2 sequences are LGHNA and YNFKEQ. CDR3 in amino acids: CASSQSPGRTYQPQHF. In DNA form, the CDR3 reads TGTGCCAGCAGCCAATCTCCGGGACGGACTTATCAGCCCCAGCATTTT.

The rearrangement joins TRBV7-9 to TRBJ2-1, with no clear D. The V gene's germline CDR1 is SEHNR and CDR2 FQNEAQ (reference sequence). Deletions cut 4 bases from V and 10 bases from J, with 17 bases between. The CDR3 is 14 amino acids. The CDR3 DNA sequence: TGTGCCAGCAGCTCGTTGACTCTTCTTGCGGAGCAGTTCTTC. Residues: CASSSLTLLAEQFF.

The J gene is TRBJ1-6, the V gene TRBV5-1, with D tentatively TRBD1 (5 bases). With 3 bases removed from V and 10 bases from J, the gap between germline ends came to 11 bases. Germline assignment: CDR1 SGHRS and CDR2 YFSETQ. This CDR3 is built from 13 residues. CDR3 loop: CASSYYGGSPLHF. In DNA, the CDR3 is TGCGCCAGCAGCTACTACGGGGGGTCACCCCTCCACTTT.

V usage is TRBV18 and J usage is TRBJ1-5; no clear D. Trimming pared 2 bases from V and 4 bases from J, leaving 12 bases between. CDR1 and CDR2 from the germline V gene are KGHSH and LQKENI. CDR3 length: 15 residues. CDR3 residues: CASSPAIGPNQPQHF. The CDR3, as DNA: TGTGCCAGCTCACCAGCTATCGGGCCTAATCAGCCCCAGCATTTT. The whole variable domain, remainder taken from reference TRBV18 and TRBJ1-5, is NAGVMQNPRHLVRRRGQEARLRCSPMKGHSHVYWYRQLPEEGLKFMVYLQKENIIDESGMPKERFSAEFPKEGPSILRIQQVVRGDSAAYFCASSPAIGPNQPQHFGDGTRLSIL.

The chain links TRBV4-3 to TRBJ2-3; D uncertain. The germline V and J ends were trimmed by 0 bases and 5 bases, with 18 bases remaining between them. This CDR3 contains 17 residues. Germline V gives CDR1 LGHNA, CDR2 YSLEER. The CDR3 here is CASSQDKVIVAGDTQYF. As DNA, the CDR3 is TGCGCCAGCAGCCAAGATAAGGTCATAGTGGCCGGAGATACGCAGTATTTT.

There are a few counts of this clone. The chain carries TRBV5-1 and TRBJ2-3; maybe TRBD1 (5 bases). With 4 bases removed from V and 0 bases from J, the gap between germline ends came to 12 bases. The CDR3 runs to 15 residues. Germline V gene data show CDR1 as SGHRS and CDR2 as YFSETQ. CDR3 in amino acids: CASSPDPGSTDTQYF. The DNA for the CDR3 is TGCGCCAGCAGCCCAGATCCAGGGAGCACAGATACGCAGTATTTT.

V usage is TRBV5-1 and J usage is TRBJ2-7; D is undetermined. The CDR3 loop spans 16 amino acids. Trimming left V 0 bases short and J 0 bases short, with 13 bases between. Looked up from germline, CDR1 is SGHRS and CDR2 is YFSETQ. CDR3 protein: CASSLVGSSLSYEQYF. The CDR3 bases are TGCGCCAGCAGCTTGGTGGGCTCCTCCCTCTCCTACGAGCAGTACTTC.

This chain links TRBV2 with TRBJ1-1, with D possibly being TRBD1 (6 bases). The ends were cut back, 4 bases at V and 8 bases at J, with 17 bases in the middle. The CDR3 totals 14 residues. The germline CDR1 and CDR2 sequences are SNHLY and FYNNEI. This CDR3 is CASSVWGARGEAFF. The CDR3, as DNA: TGTGCCAGCAGTGTATGGGGGGCCAGGGGAGAAGCTTTCTTT.

V usage is TRBV7-3 and J usage is TRBJ2-2, with unresolved D. Trimming pared 2 bases from V and 6 bases from J, leaving 7 bases between. Germline CDR1 and CDR2: SGHTA and FQGTGA. The CDR3 runs to 13 residues. The chain's CDR3 is CASSLSPPGELFF. The DNA for the CDR3 is TGTGCCAGCAGCTTATCCCCCCCCGGGGAGCTGTTTTTT.

The rearrangement joins TRBV10-3 to TRBJ2-2; the match to TRBD2 covers 7 bases. The CDR3 consists of 14 residues. V lost 11 bases, J lost 0 bases, and 6 bases stayed unmatched. Germline CDR1 is ENHRY and CDR2 is SYGVKD. The CDR3 region is CASSREANTGELFF. DNA of the CDR3: TGTGCCTCGAGCCGGGAGGCGAACACCGGGGAGCTGTTTTTT.

This chain links TRBV7-9 with TRBJ2-2; TRBD2 might be the D (7 bases). Germline V lookup: CDR1 SEHNR, CDR2 FQNEAQ (reference sequence). V was shortened by 5 bases and J by 5 bases, with 21 bases between the two germline ends. This CDR3 spans 17 amino acids. This CDR3 is CASSPWGASGLTGELFF. The CDR3 coding sequence is TGTGCCAGCAGCCCCTGGGGGGCTAGCGGCCTTACCGGGGAGCTGTTTTTT.

This clone was counted a few times. The rearrangement joins TRBV30 to TRBJ2-4, with TRBD1 matching over 8 bases. CDR3 size: 19 residues. Germline assignment: CDR1 GTSNPN and CDR2 SVGIG (reference sequence). V lost 1 base to trimming and J lost 2 bases; unmatched junction nucleotides: 16. As DNA, the CDR3 is TGTGCCTGGAGTGCCCCGGGGACAGGACTTCGTTTGACCAAAAACATTCAGTACTTC. Translation gives CAWSAPGTGLRLTKNIQYF.

In this sample, this clone turned up once. J is TRBJ2-7 and V is TRBV6-1, with 14 bases that match TRBD2. The CDR3 is 15 amino acids. Trimming cost V 5 bases and J 4 bases; bases outside gene matches: 4. Germline V gene data show CDR1 as MNHNS and CDR2 as SASEGT. The CDR3 bases are TGTGCCAGCAGTAGGGGGACTAGCGGGAGTTACGAGCAGTACTTC. Translated, it gives CASSRGTSGSYEQYF.